The 8 T cell receptor beta chains below come from one sample, sequenced in a study of beta chain features in type 1 diabetes. The study reverse transcribed the entire isolated RNA, so it sequenced expressed TCRB transcripts. Assay used: immunoSEQ multiplex PCR; TCRdb lists only in-frame clones, some missing. The repertoire holds 680,000 or so clones, with 15% as singletons. The sample taken for sequencing was naive CD4+ T cells from blood. The receptors stem from a man between 18 and 29 years old in good health.

This clone showed up just a few times. The V call is TRBV18, the J call TRBJ1-1; no reliable D call. The CDR3 consists of 12 residues. Looked up from germline, CDR1 is KGHSH and CDR2 is LQKENI. Trimming shortened V by 5 bases and J by 0 bases, and 4 bases separated the two germline ends. CDR3: CASSGVNTEAFF. CDR3 in DNA: TGTGCCAGCTCAGGGGTGAACACTGAAGCTTTCTTT.

This clone has more than one count but fewer than ten. The chain joins TRBV7-3 to TRBJ2-3; 7 bases line up with TRBD2. The CDR3 contains 14 residues. J lost 2 bases, V lost 3 bases, and 2 bases had no gene match. The V gene's germline CDR1 is SGHTA and CDR2 FQGTGA. The CDR3 spells CASSLSGDTDTQYF. The CDR3 nucleotides are TGTGCCAGCAGCTTGAGCGGGGACACAGATACGCAGTATTTT.

The chain uses TRBV7-2 and TRBJ1-2, with TRBD1 matching 8 bases. The germline V gene has CDR1 SGHTA and CDR2 FQGNSA. The CDR3 sequence is 17 residues long. Trimming took 5 bases from V and 2 from J; bases not matched to a gene: 13. Here the CDR3 reads CASSPSPTGAPNYGYTF. The CDR3 DNA reads as TGTGCCAGCAGCCCTAGCCCGACAGGGGCGCCCAACTATGGCTACACCTTC.

This clone was detected only a few times. The gene calls are TRBV9 and TRBJ2-2, with a possible D match to TRBD2 (6 bases). The ends were cut back, 0 bases at V and 7 bases at J, with 10 bases in the middle. Looked up from germline, CDR1 is SGDLS and CDR2 is YYNGEE. The CDR3 contains 14 residues. The CDR3 protein is CASSVGGRIGELFF. The CDR3 nucleotides are TGTGCCAGCAGCGTAGGAGGGAGGATCGGGGAGCTGTTTTTT.

This clone was recorded a few times. This rearrangement joins TRBV10-3 to TRBJ2-3; the match to TRBD2 covers 9 bases. Germline V lookup: CDR1 ENHRY, CDR2 SYGVKD. The J segment lost 2 bases and the V segment lost 0 bases, leaving 3 bases of the junction unmatched. This CDR3 has 16 residues. The CDR3 reads CAISESLAGVTDTQYF. CDR3 sequence (DNA): TGTGCCATCAGTGAGTCGTTAGCGGGGGTCACAGATACGCAGTATTTT.

J is TRBJ1-5 and V is TRBV30; D remains ambiguous. The ends were cut back, 1 base at V and 9 bases at J, with 13 bases in the middle. Germline assignment: CDR1 GTSNPN and CDR2 SVGIG (reference sequence). The CDR3 is 13 amino acids. The CDR3 bases are TGTGCCTGGAGTGGGGAGGTCGTCGGGCCCCAGCATTTT. Its translation is CAWSGEVVGPQHF.

This clone was seen more than once but under ten times. The chain joins TRBV4-3 to TRBJ2-7; 12 bases map to TRBD1. Germline trimming cut 4 bases from V and 7 bases from J; bases unmatched to any gene: 2. The germline CDR1 and CDR2 sequences are LGHNA and YSLEER. The CDR3 is 13 amino acids. CDR3 coding DNA: TGCGCCAGCAGCCGGGACAGGGGGCTAGAGCAGTACTTC. The encoded protein is CASSRDRGLEQYF.

This chain joins TRBV18 and TRBJ2-7; D unresolved. The V end was cut by 1 base, the J end by 0 bases, with 13 bases between. Germline V gene data show CDR1 as KGHSH and CDR2 as LQKENI. The CDR3 runs 16 residues. The CDR3 reads CASSPRVGPISYEQYF. CDR3 bases: TGTGCCAGCTCACCACGAGTAGGACCCATCTCCTACGAGCAGTACTTC.